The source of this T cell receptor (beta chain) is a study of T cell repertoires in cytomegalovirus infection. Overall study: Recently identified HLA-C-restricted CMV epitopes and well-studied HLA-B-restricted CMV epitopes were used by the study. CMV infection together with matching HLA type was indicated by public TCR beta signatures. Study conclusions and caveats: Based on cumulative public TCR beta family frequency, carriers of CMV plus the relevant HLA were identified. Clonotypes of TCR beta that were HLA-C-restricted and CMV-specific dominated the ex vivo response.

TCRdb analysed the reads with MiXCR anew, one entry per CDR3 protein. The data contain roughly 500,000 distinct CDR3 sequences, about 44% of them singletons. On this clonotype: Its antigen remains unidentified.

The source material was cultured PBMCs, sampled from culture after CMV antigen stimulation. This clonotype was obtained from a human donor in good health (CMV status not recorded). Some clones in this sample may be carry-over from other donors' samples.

CDR3 in DNA: TGTGCCAGCAGTTCAGGGACTAGCGGGGAAACAGATACGCAGTATTTT. Its protein is CASSSGTSGETDTQYF. This chain joins TRBV12-3 or TRBV12-4 and TRBJ2-3; 13 nucleotides agree with TRBD2. This CDR3 comprises 16 residues. Trimming removed 4 bases from V and 3 bases from J; junction bases left unmatched: 4.